The entry below describes one T cell receptor beta chain. The sample is drawn from a study of blood T cell repertoires in COVID-19. V gave up 1 base and J gave up 6 bases, with 10 bases separating them. This CDR3 spans 13 amino acids. From germline, CDR1 is MDHEN and CDR2 SYDVKM. Sequencing was performed with immunoSEQ multiplex PCR; in TCRdb, only in-frame clones are kept and a portion is missing. The table includes 250,000 or so clones, around 93% detected once. The source material was PBMCs or T cells enriched from blood (not recorded which). The rearrangement links TRBV28 to TRBJ2-7; D might be TRBD2 (6 bases). This TCR came from a man in his forties or fifties who had been exposed to COVID-19. CDR3 bases: TGTGCCAGCAGTTTATCCAGCGGGTCCGAGCAGTACTTC. Its translation: CASSLSSGSEQYF.